A single T cell receptor (beta chain) is shown here with its context. Germline V gene data show CDR1 as SGHRS and CDR2 as YFSETQ. Trimming at V came to 3 bases and at J to 3 bases, leaving 13 bases not matched to a gene. The CDR3 consists of 17 residues. Produced via immunoSEQ multiplex PCR; TCRdb's table is partial and in-frame only. The top ten hold about 0.4% of the sample, which has approximately 1.4 million clones, around 98% seen once. The record originates from a study of shared clonotypes between healthy human individuals. The material sequenced was naive CD4+ T cells sorted from blood. The subset is: CD45RA+ positively selected. The clonotype was recovered from a man aged 25 to 45 in good health. The chain is built from TRBV5-1 and TRBJ2-7, with 9 bases identical to TRBD1. The CDR3 DNA follows: TGCGCCAGCAGCTCTTGGGGGACAGGGAAGGTTTACTACGAGCAGTACTTC. Translated: CASSSWGTGKVYYEQYF.